This paragraph covers one T cell receptor beta chain sequence. This CDR3 spans 12 amino acids. Germline CDR1 KGHSH, CDR2 LQKENI. Deletions cut 5 bases from V and 0 bases from J, with 4 bases between. Assay: immunoSEQ multiplex PCR; the TCRdb copy retains only in-frame clones and omits some. The sample lists 75,000 to 95,000 clones, more than 85% seen once, with roughly 1.5% in the top ten. The data are from a study of control samples from healthy donors and cancer patients. The clonotype comes from a woman aged 30 to 39 in good health. The sequenced material came from blood. The genes are TRBV18 and TRBJ1-1; D ambiguous. The CDR3: CASSAMNTEAFF. CDR3 DNA: TGTGCCAGCTCAGCTATGAACACTGAAGCTTTCTTT.